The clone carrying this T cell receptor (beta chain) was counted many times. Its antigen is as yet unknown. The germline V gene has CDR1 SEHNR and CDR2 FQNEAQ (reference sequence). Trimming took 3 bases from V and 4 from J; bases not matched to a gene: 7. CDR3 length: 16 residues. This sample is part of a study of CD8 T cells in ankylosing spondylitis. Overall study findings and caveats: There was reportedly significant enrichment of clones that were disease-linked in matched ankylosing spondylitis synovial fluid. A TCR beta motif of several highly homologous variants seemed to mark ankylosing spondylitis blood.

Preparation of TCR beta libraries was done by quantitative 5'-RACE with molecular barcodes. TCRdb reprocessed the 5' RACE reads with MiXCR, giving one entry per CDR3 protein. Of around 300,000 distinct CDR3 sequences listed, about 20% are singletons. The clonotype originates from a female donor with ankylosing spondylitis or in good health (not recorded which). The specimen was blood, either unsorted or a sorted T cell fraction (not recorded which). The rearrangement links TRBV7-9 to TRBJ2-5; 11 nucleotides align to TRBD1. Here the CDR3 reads CASSFSGTGGGETQYF. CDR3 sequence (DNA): TGTGCCAGCAGCTTCTCCGGGACAGGGGGTGGAGAGACCCAGTACTTC.